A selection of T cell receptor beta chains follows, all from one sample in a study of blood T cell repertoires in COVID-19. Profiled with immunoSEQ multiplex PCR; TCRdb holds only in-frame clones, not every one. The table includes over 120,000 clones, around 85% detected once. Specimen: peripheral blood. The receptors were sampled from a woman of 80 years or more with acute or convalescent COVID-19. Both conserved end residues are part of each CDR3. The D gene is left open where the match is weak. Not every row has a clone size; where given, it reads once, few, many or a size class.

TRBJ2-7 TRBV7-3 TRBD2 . TGTGCCAGCAGCTTAGGAGGTAGCGGGGGGGCGGTGTACTTC CASSLGGSGGAVYF
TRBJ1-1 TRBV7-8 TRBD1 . TGTGCCAGCAGCCCCCAGACAGGGGGCAACACTGAAGCTTTCTTT CASSPQTGGNTEAFF
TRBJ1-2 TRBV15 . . TGTGCCACCAGCAGAGCAATCGACTGGAACTATGGCTACACCTTC CATSRAIDWNYGYTF
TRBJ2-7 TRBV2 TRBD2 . TGTGCCAGCAGGGGGGAGGGCCCTCGGCAGTACTTC CASRGEGPRQYF
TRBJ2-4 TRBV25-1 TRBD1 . TGTGCCAGCAGTGAGGGACAGTCCCGCGTGGTTCAGTACTTC CASSEGQSRVVQYF
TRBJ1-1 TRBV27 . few TGTGCCAGCGCTACCCGCCAGGTTTTGAACACTGAAGCTTTCTTT CASATRQVLNTEAFF
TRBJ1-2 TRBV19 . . TGTGCCAGTAGCAACAGATATGGCTACACCTTC CASSNRYGYTF
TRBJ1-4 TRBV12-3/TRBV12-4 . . TGTGCCAGCAGTTTTACAAGCGGTGAAAAACTGTTTTTT CASSFTSGEKLFF
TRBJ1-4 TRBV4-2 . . TGTGCCAGCACTACAGGATTCACCGAAAAACTGTTTTTT CASTTGFTEKLFF
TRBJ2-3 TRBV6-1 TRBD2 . TGTGCCAGCAGTGCTGGGAGAACTAGCGGGGGGTCGGGCACAGATACGCAGTATTTT CASSAGRTSGGSGTDTQYF
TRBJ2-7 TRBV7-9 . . TGTGCCAGCAGCTTAGGAGATTACTACGAGCAGTACTTC CASSLGDYYEQYF
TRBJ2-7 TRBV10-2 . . TGCGCCAGCAGTGAAGGGGGCTACGAGCAGTACTTC CASSEGGYEQYF
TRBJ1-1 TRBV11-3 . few TGTGCCAGCAGCTTAGGGGCGTCGGAATCTGAAGCTTTCTTT CASSLGASESEAFF
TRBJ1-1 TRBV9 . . TGTGCCAGCAGCCGACGACACCTGGACACTGAAGCTTTCTTT CASSRRHLDTEAFF
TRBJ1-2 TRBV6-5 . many TGTGCCAGCAGTTACGATGTTGCTCAACTCTATGGCTACACCTTC CASSYDVAQLYGYTF
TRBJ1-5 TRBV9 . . TGTGCCAGCAGCGTAGGGCAGACTTTCAATCAGCCCCAGCATTTT CASSVGQTFNQPQHF
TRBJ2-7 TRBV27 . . TGTGCCAGCGGACTTATATACGAGCAGTACTTC CASGLIYEQYF
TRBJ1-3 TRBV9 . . TGTGCCAGCAGCGTAGTACCCGACACCCACTCTGGAAACACCATATATTTT CASSVVPDTHSGNTIYF
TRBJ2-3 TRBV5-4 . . TGTGCCAGCAGCTCCGCACCGGGACTTTCCACAGATACGCAGTATTTT CASSSAPGLSTDTQYF
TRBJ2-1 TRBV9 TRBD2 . TGTGCCAGCAGCGTAGAAGCCCTAGCGGGGGGGCGTGAGCAGTTCTTC CASSVEALAGGREQFF
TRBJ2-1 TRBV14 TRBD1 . TGTGCCAGCAGCCCCCACCCGGGTCCCAGGGGGAACAATGAGCAGTTCTTC CASSPHPGPRGNNEQFF
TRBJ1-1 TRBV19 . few TGTGCCAGTAAGGTCGGGTCCCGAATGAACACTGAAGCTTTCTTT CASKVGSRMNTEAFF